A single sample is the source of the 31 T cell receptor beta chains below, sequenced in a study of T cell repertoires in cytomegalovirus infection. TCRdb ran MiXCR on the reads and lists one entry per CDR3 protein. The sample records roughly 600,000 distinct CDR3 sequences, approximately 24% being singletons. The sample was CD8+ T cells from PBMCs. The receptors here all came from a human donor in good health (CMV status not recorded). Some clones in this sample may be carry-over from other donors' samples.

This rearrangement joins TRBV2 to TRBJ2-1; D unresolved. The CDR3 runs to 15 residues. Germline CDR1 and CDR2: SNHLY and FYNNEI. V shed 7 bases and J shed 6 bases, with 19 bases lying between them. The CDR3 bases are TGTGCCAGCACCCTAAGCCTCCCCCGGAGCAATGAGCAGTTCTTC. Protein sequence: CASTLSLPRSNEQFF.

J is TRBJ2-1 and V is TRBV27; 7 nucleotides line up with TRBD2. The J segment lost 5 bases and the V segment lost 3 bases, leaving 7 bases of the junction unmatched. CDR1 and CDR2 from the germline V gene are MNHEY and SMNVEV (reference sequence). The CDR3 runs 15 residues. CDR3 protein: CASSFLADLDNEQFF. DNA for the CDR3: TGTGCCAGCAGTTTCCTAGCGGACCTGGACAATGAGCAGTTCTTC.

This clonotype has at least ten counts. DNA for the CDR3: TGTGCCAGCTCCACCCCTCAGCGGGGGTACACCGGGGAGCTGTTTTTT. It is translated as CASSTPQRGYTGELFF. The chain carries TRBV7-2 and TRBJ2-2, with 8 bases matching TRBD2. The CDR3 runs 16 residues. The V gene's germline CDR1 is SGHTA and CDR2 FQGNSA. Losses at the gene ends were 8 bases for V and 3 bases for J; bases not matched to a gene: 11.

This clonotype was observed a few times. The chain has TRBV12-3 or TRBV12-4 and TRBJ1-5, with no clear D. This CDR3 has 15 residues. V lost 4 bases and J lost 3, with 13 bases in between. CDR3 sequence: CASSSSYGINQPQHF. The CDR3 coding sequence is TGTGCCAGCAGTTCCAGCTACGGCATCAATCAGCCCCAGCATTTT.

The CDR3 sequence is CSVERPLEGEAFF. The CDR3 DNA reads as TGCAGCGTTGAGAGACCGTTGGAAGGCGAAGCTTTCTTT. This rearrangement joins TRBV29-1 to TRBJ1-1, with unresolved D. Germline V gene data show CDR1 as SQVTM and CDR2 as ANQGSEA. The V end was cut by 3 bases, the J end by 8 bases, with 16 bases between. The length of the CDR3 is 13 residues. The full variable domain, its missing parts supplied by reference TRBV29-1 and TRBJ1-1, is SAVISQKPSRDICQRGTSLTIQCQVDSQVTMMFWYRQQPGQSLTLIATANQGSEATYESGFVIDKFPISRPNLTFSTLTVSNMSPEDSSIYLCSVERPLEGEAFFGQGTRLTVV.

This clonotype has at least ten counts. J is TRBJ2-1 and V is TRBV7-9; TRBD1 aligns across 10 bases. V trimming: 4 bases; J trimming: 2 bases; junction bases outside the gene matches: 5. The CDR3 spans 16 residues. Germline V CDR1 and CDR2: SEHNR, FQNEAQ (reference sequence). This chain's CDR3 is CASSSRDRGTYNEQFF. Here the CDR3 DNA reads TGTGCCAGCAGCTCAAGGGACAGGGGAACCTACAATGAGCAGTTCTTC.

This clonotype was found many times. The V call is TRBV7-8, the J call TRBJ2-1; 8 nucleotides match TRBD1. Germline V CDR1 and CDR2: SGHVS, FQNEAQ. J lost 4 bases, V lost 5 bases, and 13 bases had no gene match. The CDR3 has 17 amino acids. The CDR3 spells CASSLQGAITPYNEQFF. The CDR3 bases are TGTGCCAGCAGCCTCCAGGGGGCTATAACCCCTTACAATGAGCAGTTCTTC.

In this sample, this clonotype turned up once. The chain joins TRBV11-3 to TRBJ1-1; TRBD1 aligns across 9 bases. CDR3 length equals 17 residues. The J segment lost 0 bases and the V segment lost 2 bases, leaving 7 bases of the junction unmatched. Germline V gene lookup returns CDR1 SGHNT and CDR2 YENEEA. The CDR3 bases are TGTGCCAGCAGCTTAACTGGGACAGGGAACATGAACACTGAAGCTTTCTTT. It encodes CASSLTGTGNMNTEAFF.

This clonotype was detected a few times. CDR3 loop: CASSDLTGSNQPQHF. DNA for the CDR3: TGTGCCAGCAGTGACCTGACAGGGAGCAATCAGCCCCAGCATTTT. The chain links TRBV2 to TRBJ1-5; 7 bases fit TRBD1. Germline CDR1 is SNHLY and CDR2 is FYNNEI. V lost 3 bases and J lost 1; bases outside the gene matches: 3. The CDR3 has 15 residues.

About this clonotype: At one end, the junction sequence differs from germline, possibly due to a read error. The genes are TRBV4-1 and TRBJ2-1; 13 bases map to TRBD2. Germline loops: CDR1 MGHRA, CDR2 YSYEKL. The CDR3 is 18 amino acids. The CDR3 protein is CASSQSYGTSGAYNEQFF. The CDR3 bases are TGTGCCAGCAGCCAGAGCTACGGGACTAGCGGGGCCTACAATGAGCAGTTCTTC.

This clonotype was detected a few times. One end of the junction is discordant with germline, which a read error may explain. V usage is TRBV4-3 and J usage is TRBJ2-1, with 9 bases aligning to TRBD2. Germline assignment: CDR1 LGHNA and CDR2 YSLEER. The CDR3 is made up of 15 amino acids. CDR3 residues: CASRQAGGPINEQFF. The CDR3 DNA reads as TGCGCCAGCCGCCAGGCGGGGGGGCCCATCAATGAGCAGTTCTTC.

This clonotype showed up many times. The gene calls are TRBV7-6 and TRBJ1-5, with 7 bases lining up with TRBD1. The J segment lost 4 bases and the V segment lost 4 bases, leaving 7 bases of the junction unmatched. CDR1 is SGHVS and CDR2 is FNYEAQ in the germline V gene. The CDR3 runs to 15 residues. The CDR3: CASSYMTGSNQPQHF. The CDR3, as DNA: TGTGCCAGCAGCTACATGACAGGGTCTAATCAGCCCCAGCATTTT.

The chain couples TRBV14 to TRBJ2-2; the D call may be TRBD1 or TRBD2 (6 bases each). Per germline, CDR1 SGHDN and CDR2 FVKESK. V lost 2 bases and J lost 3, with 13 bases in between. The CDR3 is 16 amino acids. The CDR3 spells CASSQMGGMDTGELFF. The CDR3 nucleotides are TGTGCCAGCAGCCAAATGGGGGGCATGGACACCGGGGAGCTGTTTTTT.

Notes on this clonotype: This may arise from a read error, as a much more abundant clone is one base away. The chain joins TRBV12-3 or TRBV12-4 to TRBJ1-6; the D gene is possibly TRBD1 (6 bases). This CDR3 spans 15 amino acids. The CDR3 DNA reads TGTGCCAGTTCTCAGACCGGGGGCACGGGTTCACCCCTCCAGTTT. Translation: CASSQTGGTGSPLQF.

This clonotype came up a few times. This chain connects TRBV2 to TRBJ2-1, with a weak D call TRBD1 (6 bases). This CDR3 is built from 17 residues. The V gene lost 7 bases and the J gene lost 7 bases, with 26 bases spanning the gap. The V gene's germline CDR1 is SNHLY and CDR2 FYNNEI. The CDR3, as DNA: TGTGCCAGCATTCCTCTTACCGGGACACGGATCAGTAATGAGCAGTTCTTC. Amino acid sequence: CASIPLTGTRISNEQFF.

This clonotype has just a few counts. The CDR3 sequence is CASSPWGSGGEDEQFF. CDR3 coding DNA: TGTGCCAGCAGCCCCTGGGGTAGCGGGGGGGAGGATGAGCAGTTCTTC. This chain connects TRBV7-2 to TRBJ2-1, with TRBD2 identical over 11 bases. V was clipped by 5 bases and J by 8 bases; unmatched bases: 11. CDR3 length equals 16 residues. Per the germline V gene, CDR1 is SGHTA and CDR2 is FQGNSA.

This clonotype was counted at least ten times. The chain couples TRBV7-8 to TRBJ1-4; unclear D gene. The CDR3 contains 19 residues. Germline CDR1 reads SGHVS; CDR2 reads FQNEAQ. V lost 3 bases and J lost 0, with 20 bases in between. CDR3 nucleotides: TGTGCCAGCAGCTTCGGGGTGAGACCAACCCATTCAACTAATGAAAAACTGTTTTTT. It translates to CASSFGVRPTHSTNEKLFF.

Ten or more counts support this clonotype. The chain links TRBV7-9 to TRBJ2-1, with TRBD1 matching over 7 bases. Germline V gene lookup returns CDR1 SEHNR and CDR2 FQNEAQ (reference sequence). This CDR3 region has 13 residues. V was clipped by 5 bases and J by 8 bases; unmatched bases: 6. The CDR3 region has the DNA TGTGCCAGCAGCCGTCGAGGGGGCTATGAGCAGTTCTTC. Amino acid sequence: CASSRRGGYEQFF.

This clonotype occurred a few times. The gene calls are TRBV20-1 and TRBJ2-3, with 9 bases identical to TRBD2. This CDR3 region has 17 residues. From germline, CDR1 is DFQATT and CDR2 SNEGSKA (reference sequence). Trimming took 3 bases from V and 2 from J; bases not matched to a gene: 12. The CDR3 region is CSARRVTSGLPTDTQYF. CDR3 coding DNA: TGCAGTGCTAGGAGGGTTACTAGCGGGCTCCCCACAGATACGCAGTATTTT.

This clonotype was counted ten times or more. The chain carries TRBV7-2 and TRBJ1-1; D not certain. Trimming stripped 5 bases from V and 2 bases from J, with 9 bases between. The length of the CDR3 is 13 residues. Germline lookup yields CDR1 SGHTA and CDR2 FQGNSA. For the CDR3, the DNA is TGTGCCAGCAGCATGTCCAGTAACACTGAAGCTTTCTTT. Amino acids: CASSMSSNTEAFF. Full variable domain (missing parts from reference TRBV7-2 and TRBJ1-1): GAGVSQSPSNKVTEKGKDVELRCDPISGHTALYWYRQSLGQGLEFLIYFQGNSAPDKSGLPSDRFSAERTGGSVSTLTIQRTQQEDSAVYLCASSMSSNTEAFFGQGTRLTVV.

This clonotype was observed a few times. V usage is TRBV15 and J usage is TRBJ2-5; 10 bases agree with TRBD2. There are 15 residues in the CDR3. CDR1 is LNHNV and CDR2 is YYDKDF in the germline V gene (reference sequence). The V gene end was trimmed by 4 bases and the J gene end by 6 bases; junction bases not matched to a gene: 8. The CDR3 is CATSTPGTSVKTQYF. The DNA for the CDR3 is TGTGCCACCAGCACCCCCGGGACTAGCGTAAAGACCCAGTACTTC.

This clonotype showed up many times. This chain links TRBV27 with TRBJ2-3; D is tentatively TRBD1 or TRBD2 (6 bases each). The V gene's germline CDR1 is MNHEY and CDR2 SMNVEV (reference sequence). This CDR3 comprises 15 residues. The ends were cut back, 5 bases at V and 3 bases at J, with 15 bases in the middle. The CDR3 coding sequence is TGTGCCAGCAGTGACACGGGGGCCGAAACAGATACGCAGTATTTT. Translation gives CASSDTGAETDTQYF.

This clonotype was observed many times. The chain links TRBV6-1 to TRBJ2-1, with 7 bases fitting TRBD2. Per germline, CDR1 MNHNS and CDR2 SASEGT. Trimming took 10 bases from V and 1 from J; bases not matched to a gene: 10. CDR3 length equals 15 residues. The CDR3 sequence: CATTSEGGSYNEQFF. CDR3 sequence (DNA): TGTGCCACCACCTCCGAGGGAGGGTCCTACAATGAGCAGTTCTTC.

In this sample, this clonotype turned up a few times. CDR3 nucleotide sequence: TGTGCCAGCAGCTTAGGGGGGGCCCCTGTGAATGAGCAGTTCTTC. Translating it yields CASSLGGAPVNEQFF. V is TRBV7-9 and J is TRBJ2-1; D tentatively fits TRBD1 or TRBD2 (6 bases each). V was pared by 1 base and J by 7 bases, with 14 bases between. Germline-derived CDR1 and CDR2 are SEHNR and FQNEAQ (reference sequence). This CDR3 has 15 amino acids. The entire variable domain, with the rest obtained from reference TRBV7-9 and TRBJ2-1, is as follows: DTGVSQNPRHKITKRGQNVTFRCDPISEHNRLYWYRQTLGQGPEFLTYFQNEAQLEKSRLLSDRFSAERPKGSFSTLEIQRTEQGDSAMYLCASSLGGAPVNEQFFGPGTRLTVL.

Written as DNA, the CDR3 is TGTGCCAGCAGTTACCAGGGGACGAACACTGAAGCTTTCTTT. As protein: CASSYQGTNTEAFF. This chain links TRBV6-5 with TRBJ1-1; the D gene is possibly TRBD1 (6 bases). Between the trimmed V and J ends, which lost 2 bases and 1 base, there was a span of 8 bases. This CDR3 has 14 residues. Per germline, CDR1 MNHEY and CDR2 SVGAGI.

This clonotype has more than one count but fewer than ten. Compared with germline, one end of the junction differs, possibly owing to a read error. The CDR3 loop reads CASSLDASGTANTGELFF. For the CDR3, the DNA is TGTGCTAGCAGCTTAGACGCTAGCGGGACCGCGAACACCGGGGAGCTGTTTTTT. The rearrangement joins TRBV7-7 to TRBJ2-2; 9 bases are shared with TRBD2. The CDR3 totals 18 residues. Germline CDR1 reads SSHAT; CDR2 reads FNYEAQ (reference sequence).

The chain employs TRBV12-3 or TRBV12-4 and TRBJ1-2; D might be TRBD1 (6 bases). V lost 11 bases to trimming and J lost 6 bases, with 13 bases between them. The CDR3 is 11 residues long. CDR3 region: CALLGGDGYTF. The CDR3 coding sequence is TGTGCCCTCTTAGGGGGAGATGGCTACACCTTC.

This clonotype came up many times. V and J are TRBV7-9 and TRBJ2-7; 10 nucleotides align to TRBD1. The germline V gene encodes CDR1 SEHNR and CDR2 FQNEAQ (reference sequence). Trimming at V came to 5 bases and at J to 6 bases, leaving 13 bases not matched to a gene. The CDR3 totals 16 residues. CDR3 in amino acids: CASSPPLRDRGGEQYV. In nucleotides, the CDR3 is TGTGCCAGCAGCCCGCCTTTGAGGGACAGGGGTGGCGAGCAGTACGTC.

This clonotype was counted many times. The chain employs TRBV7-8 and TRBJ1-5; 8 nucleotides align to TRBD1. The CDR3 loop spans 14 amino acids. The germline CDR1 and CDR2 sequences are SGHVS and FQNEAQ. The V and J ends lost 5 bases and 2 bases, in that order; junction bases with no gene match: 2. The CDR3 DNA sequence: TGTGCCAGCAGCCCGGACAGGGGCAATCAGCCCCAGCATTTT. Translating it yields CASSPDRGNQPQHF.

This clonotype turned up a few times. The chain is built from TRBV5-1 and TRBJ2-7, with D perhaps TRBD2 (5 bases). CDR1 is SGHRS and CDR2 is YFSETQ in the germline V gene. The CDR3 loop spans 14 amino acids. The V end lost 4 bases, the J end lost 4 bases, and 15 bases lay between the germline ends. In nucleotides, the CDR3 is TGCGCCAGCAGCCGAGAAGACGGGGATTACGAGCAGTACTTC. Translated: CASSREDGDYEQYF.

The rearrangement joins TRBV5-5 to TRBJ2-7, with a tentative D call TRBD2 (6 bases). The CDR3 loop spans 14 amino acids. Germline V gives CDR1 SGHKS, CDR2 YYEKEE (reference sequence). CDR3 coding DNA: TGTGTCAGCAGCTTGGACGCGGGGCCCTACGAGCAGTACGTC. Its translation: CVSSLDAGPYEQYV.